These T cell receptor beta chains were read from a single sample in a study of PD-L1 blockade in urothelial cancer. Libraries were prepared by immunoSEQ multiplex PCR; TCRdb keeps only in-frame clonotypes and omits some of them. Seen here are about 37,000 clones, approximately 80% observed once, and the top ten hold 18%. The source material was PBMCs, sampled around atezolizumab (anti-PD-L1) treatment. Receptor source: a man aged 55 to 70 with urothelial cancer. Both conserved end residues are part of each CDR3. D genes are given only for firm matches. Some rows mark clone size as missing; the rest say once, few, many or name a class of expanded clone.

-,-,TRBJ1-5,TRBV6-1,TGTGCCAGCAGTGAAAGGGGCCGGTCGACTCAGCCCCAGCATTTT,CASSERGRSTQPQHF
-,-,TRBJ2-5,TRBV7-2,TGTGCCAGCAGTTCAGACTACTCGGAGACCCAGTACTTC,CASSSDYSETQYF
-,once,TRBJ2-2,TRBV18,TGTGCCAGCTCACCGCGGAACACCGGGGAGCTGTTTTTT,CASSPRNTGELFF
-,few,TRBJ1-6,TRBV18,TGTGCCAGCTCACCAGACAATGAGTCACCCCTCCACTTT,CASSPDNESPLHF
-,-,TRBJ2-1,TRBV28,TGTGCCAGCAGTTTTTCGGCGGGGTACAATGAGCAGTTCTTC,CASSFSAGYNEQFF
-,-,TRBJ2-5,TRBV6-5,TGTGCCAGCAGTTACTCCTGGGGGGGCTCAAAAGAGACCCAGTACTTC,CASSYSWGGSKETQYF
-,-,TRBJ2-7,TRBV18,TGTGCCAGCTCATCAACAGGAAAGGCCTACGAGCAGTACTTC,CASSSTGKAYEQYF
-,medium-sized,TRBJ1-2,TRBV2,TGTGCCAGCAGTCACATAAGTAACTATGGCTACACCTTC,CASSHISNYGYTF
-,once,TRBJ2-7,TRBV23-1,TGCGCCAGCAGTCTTGTTTCGGTTTCCTACGAGCAGTACTTC,CASSLVSVSYEQYF
TRBD2,-,TRBJ2-1,TRBV15,TGTGCCACCAGCGCTCGACTAGCGGGGGGGCGGGATGAGCAGTTCTTC,CATSARLAGGRDEQFF
TRBD1,-,TRBJ1-5,TRBV28,TGTGCCAGCAAGTCAGGGGGGATTGGTCAGCCCCAGCATTTT,CASKSGGIGQPQHF
-,few,TRBJ2-7,TRBV5-6,TGTGCCAGCAGCTTCGGTGGCGGGCCAAGCTCCTACGAGCAGTACTTC,CASSFGGGPSSYEQYF
-,-,TRBJ2-7,TRBV19,TGTGCCAGTAGTATTAAGGGCGGGACAGTCTCGAACGAGCAGTACTTC,CASSIKGGTVSNEQYF
-,-,TRBJ1-6,TRBV7-9,TGTGCCAGCAGCGCCGGGACTGAGAATTCACCCCTCCACTTT,CASSAGTENSPLHF
-,-,TRBJ2-2,TRBV15,TGTGCCACCAGCATAGACCAGGGGACCGGGGAGCTGTTTTTT,CATSIDQGTGELFF
-,-,TRBJ2-1,TRBV27,TGTGCCAGCAGTTTAACAGGCCCCGGGAATGAGCAGTTCTTC,CASSLTGPGNEQFF
-,-,TRBJ2-7,TRBV4-1,TGCGCCAGCAGCCAAGCTCAGTTCTCAACCTACGAGCAGTACTTC,CASSQAQFSTYEQYF
TRBD2,-,TRBJ2-1,TRBV5-1,TGCGCCAGCAGCCTCACCAGCGGGGGGGCCTCCAATGAGCAGTTCTTC,CASSLTSGGASNEQFF
-,-,TRBJ2-7,TRBV28,TGTGCCAGCAGTTTAGTACAGGGTTCCCACGAGCAGTACTTC,CASSLVQGSHEQYF
-,-,TRBJ1-1,TRBV25-1,TGTGCCAGCAGTGAGCGGGGAACCACTGAAGCTTTCTTT,CASSERGTTEAFF
-,few,TRBJ2-7,TRBV14,TGTGCCAGCAGAGGCATACAGGGTTACGAGCAGTACTTC,CASRGIQGYEQYF
TRBD1,few,TRBJ1-1,TRBV28,TGTGCCAGCAGTTCGGACAGGGGGAACACTGAAGCTTTCTTT,CASSSDRGNTEAFF
-,-,TRBJ1-5,TRBV6-1,TGTGCCAGCAGTGAAAACAGGGTCCTTAGCAATCAGCCCCAGCATTTT,CASSENRVLSNQPQHF
-,-,TRBJ1-2,TRBV28,TGTGCCAGCAGTGGATCCACAGGTCGGGTGGATGGCTACACCTTC,CASSGSTGRVDGYTF
-,-,TRBJ1-1,TRBV7-3,TGTGCCAGCAGCTTTCAGGGGAACACTGAAGCTTTCTTT,CASSFQGNTEAFF
-,-,TRBJ2-7,TRBV27,TGTGCCAGCAGTTTAACCGAGCCCAGACGGAGCTCCTACGAGCAGTACTTC,CASSLTEPRRSSYEQYF
TRBD1,-,TRBJ2-2,TRBV29-1,TGCAGCGTAAGGACAGGGGCGAACACCGGGGAGCTGTTTTTT,CSVRTGANTGELFF
-,-,TRBJ2-4,TRBV5-4,TGTGCCAGCAGCCAAGACAGGTCAACCCAAAACATTCAGTACTTC,CASSQDRSTQNIQYF
-,-,TRBJ1-2,TRBV2,TGTGCCAGCAGTCCACAGGGTTTGGGCTATGGCTACACCTTC,CASSPQGLGYGYTF
-,-,TRBJ2-3,TRBV5-1,TGCGCCAGCAGCTTGGTCGAACAAGAAGATACGCAGTATTTT,CASSLVEQEDTQYF
-,-,TRBJ1-1,TRBV6-1,TGTGCCAGCAACCCCACAAGGAACACTGAAGCTTTCTTT,CASNPTRNTEAFF
-,-,TRBJ1-1,TRBV28,TGTGCCAGCTCGGAGGGGAAGGGGATGAACACTGAAGCTTTCTTT,CASSEGKGMNTEAFF
TRBD1,few,TRBJ1-4,TRBV28,TGTGCCAGCAGATTGGACAGGGCCTGGGAAAAACTGTTTTTT,CASRLDRAWEKLFF
TRBD2,-,TRBJ2-1,TRBV6-5,TGTGCCAGTCTTTCCTTGCGGGGGGGGGACAATGAGCAGTTCTTC,CASLSLRGGDNEQFF
TRBD2,-,TRBJ2-7,TRBV6-1,TGTGCCAGCAGTGAAGCAAGGCGGGGGGGCGTCGAGCAGTACTTC,CASSEARRGGVEQYF
TRBD2,-,TRBJ2-7,TRBV13,TGTGCCAGCAGCTGGACTAGCGCCGGCTCCTACGAGCAGTACTTC,CASSWTSAGSYEQYF
-,-,TRBJ1-2,TRBV10-2,TGCGCCAGCAGTGAGTCAGGAGGGCTTCTAGGCTATGGCTACACCTTC,CASSESGGLLGYGYTF
-,-,TRBJ1-4,TRBV25-1,TGTGCCAGCAGTGATTTGAGGACAGTTAATGAAAAACTGTTTTTT,CASSDLRTVNEKLFF
-,-,TRBJ2-5,TRBV5-1,TGCGCCAGCAGCTTGGCCCCTGGGGGGGGCTTGGAGACCCAGTACTTC,CASSLAPGGGLETQYF
-,-,TRBJ2-3,TRBV23-1,TGCGCCAGCAGTCACTCAGGGGCCCCTAGCACAGATACGCAGTATTTT,CASSHSGAPSTDTQYF
-,-,TRBJ2-3,TRBV30,TGTGCCTGGAGTGGTTGGCGGGGTCTTGGCACAGATACGCAGTATTTT,CAWSGWRGLGTDTQYF
TRBD1,once,TRBJ2-7,TRBV7-9,TGTGCCAGCAGCCTAGGACAGGCCTCCTACGAGCAGTACTTC,CASSLGQASYEQYF
TRBD1,-,TRBJ1-2,TRBV7-8,TGTGCCAGCAGCTTATCGGGACAGTTTCCTGGCTACACCTTC,CASSLSGQFPGYTF
TRBD2,-,TRBJ2-7,TRBV19,TGTGCCAGTAGTCCTCTTCAAGGGCGGGGGGACTACGAGCAGTACTTC,CASSPLQGRGDYEQYF
-,medium-sized,TRBJ2-7,TRBV29-1,TGCAGCGTTGTTTGGCCAGGGGGGTACGAGCAGTACTTC,CSVVWPGGYEQYF
TRBD1,-,TRBJ1-1,TRBV6-5,TGTGCCAGCAGCTTGGGACAGGGCGGAACTGAAGCTTTCTTT,CASSLGQGGTEAFF
-,-,TRBJ2-4,TRBV19,TGTGCCAGCAAGGATGCGGTCAAAAACATTCAGTACTTC,CASKDAVKNIQYF
-,-,TRBJ2-2,TRBV19,TGTGCCAGTAGTAGGTGGGCCCCTCCGAGAACCGGGGAGCTGTTTTTT,CASSRWAPPRTGELFF
TRBD2,-,TRBJ2-1,TRBV19,TGTGCCAGTAGTATAGAAGCGGGGGGAAGCTCCTACAATGAGCAGTTCTTC,CASSIEAGGSSYNEQFF
TRBD2,-,TRBJ2-5,TRBV7-2,TGTGCCAGCAGCTGGGGCCTGGGGGGGATCCAGTACTTC,CASSWGLGGIQYF
TRBD2,-,TRBJ2-3,TRBV7-2,TGTGCCAGCAGCTCGAACCGACTAGCGGGGGCGGCAGATACGCAGTATTTT,CASSSNRLAGAADTQYF
-,once,TRBJ2-5,TRBV7-2,TGTGCCAGCAGCTCCGGACTACGCCAAGAGACCCAGTACTTC,CASSSGLRQETQYF
TRBD1,once,TRBJ1-4,TRBV2,TGTGCCAGCAGTGGAGGGACAGGGGAAGAAAAACTGTTTTTT,CASSGGTGEEKLFF
-,-,TRBJ2-1,TRBV29-1,TGCAGCGTTGAAGATTCCCAGGGGAGCCAACACAATGAGCAGTTCTTC,CSVEDSQGSQHNEQFF
TRBD2,few,TRBJ2-2,TRBV4-1,TGCGCCAGCAGCCAAGGGAGAGCGGGGGACACCGGGGAGCTGTTTTTT,CASSQGRAGDTGELFF
-,-,TRBJ2-1,TRBV7-2,TGTGCCAGCAGCCCAGGGCCGAGCTCCTACAATGAGCAGTTCTTC,CASSPGPSSYNEQFF
TRBD1,-,TRBJ1-4,TRBV28,TGTGCCAGCAGTAGACAGGGTGTCGAAAAACTGTTTTTT,CASSRQGVEKLFF
-,-,TRBJ1-1,TRBV5-4,TGTGCCAGCAGCTTGATAGATAACACTGAAGCTTTCTTT,CASSLIDNTEAFF
TRBD2,once,TRBJ2-1,TRBV9,TGTGCCAGCAGCGTAGTCCCTAGCGGGGTCAATGAGCAGTTCTTC,CASSVVPSGVNEQFF